The entry that follows covers one T cell receptor beta chain sequence. No antigen is known for it. The sample comes from a study of cytomegalovirus exposure and HLA in healthy donors. Study-wide results and limits: Trimming of TCR beta V- and J-genes showed a link, identified in a later analysis, to a missense DCLRE1C variant.

Trimming stripped 6 bases from V and 3 bases from J, with 12 bases between. Germline CDR1 SGHAT, CDR2 FQNNGV. This CDR3 spans 15 amino acids. This cohort consisted of healthy bone marrow donors. The PCR had 60 Vbeta and 13 Jbeta primers. The table came from immunoSEQ multiplex PCR; TCRdb's copy has only in-frame clones and leaves some out. The sample comprises approximately 150,000 clones, around three fifths of which are singletons, and around 1.9% rests with the top ten. Sequencing used PBMCs. This chain connects TRBV11-2 to TRBJ1-6, with a possible D match to TRBD1 (5 bases). This sequence originates from a male donor in good health and CMV-seronegative. In DNA, the CDR3 is TGTGCCAGCAGGGCGACAGTGAGCTATAATTCACCCCTCCACTTT. It specifies CASRATVSYNSPLHF.